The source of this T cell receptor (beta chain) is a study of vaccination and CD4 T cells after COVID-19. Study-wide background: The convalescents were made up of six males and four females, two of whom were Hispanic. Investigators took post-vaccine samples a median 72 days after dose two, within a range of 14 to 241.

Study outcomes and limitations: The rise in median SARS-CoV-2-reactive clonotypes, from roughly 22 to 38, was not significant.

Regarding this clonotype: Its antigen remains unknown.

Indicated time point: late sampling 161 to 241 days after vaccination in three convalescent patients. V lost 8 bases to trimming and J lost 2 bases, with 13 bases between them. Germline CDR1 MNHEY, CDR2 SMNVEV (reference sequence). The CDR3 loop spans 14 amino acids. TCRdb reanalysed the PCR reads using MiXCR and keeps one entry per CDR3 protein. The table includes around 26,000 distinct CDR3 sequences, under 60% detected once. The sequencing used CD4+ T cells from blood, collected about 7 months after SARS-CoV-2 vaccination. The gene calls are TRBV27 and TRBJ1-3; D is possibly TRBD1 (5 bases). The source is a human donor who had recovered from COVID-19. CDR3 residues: CASRPGTAGNTIYF. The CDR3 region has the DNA TGTGCCAGCCGACCCGGGACGGCTGGAAACACCATATATTTT.